These 28 T cell receptor beta chains share one sample of origin, sequenced in a study of OX40 agonist ivuxolimab in advanced cancers. Method: immunoSEQ multiplex PCR; TCRdb's copy keeps in-frame clones and lacks some. Of 72,000 or so clones in the sample, 70% to 90% were seen once. Here the sequenced sample was CD4+ or CD8+ T cells sorted from blood, taken in a trial of the OX40 agonist ivuxolimab. These receptors were obtained from an adult with an advanced solid tumor such as melanoma, head and neck, liver or kidney cancer.

The gene calls are TRBV28 and TRBJ1-2; D remains ambiguous. The CDR3 length is 12 residues. Trimming shortened V by 4 bases and J by 4 bases, and 7 bases separated the two germline ends. Germline-derived CDR1 and CDR2 are MDHEN and SYDVKM. The CDR3 loop reads CASSSQIYGYTF. The CDR3 coding sequence is TGTGCCAGCAGTTCACAGATCTATGGCTACACCTTC.

This chain links TRBV6-5 with TRBJ1-1; D possibly corresponds to TRBD1 (5 bases). The CDR3 consists of 14 residues. V was cut by 0 bases and J by 2 bases, with 7 bases left in between. CDR1 is MNHEY and CDR2 is SVGAGI in the germline V gene. The DNA of the CDR3 is TGTGCCAGCAGTTACTCGAGGGGTAACACTGAAGCTTTCTTT. Translating gives CASSYSRGNTEAFF.

The rearrangement links TRBV5-1 to TRBJ2-7, with 8 bases that match TRBD1. The germline CDR1 and CDR2 sequences are SGHRS and YFSETQ. Trimming took 0 bases from V and 5 from J; bases not matched to a gene: 4. The CDR3 length is 14 residues. The CDR3 bases are TGCGCCAGCAGCTTGGAACAGGGGGGTCACGAGCAGTACTTC. Translation: CASSLEQGGHEQYF.

The rearrangement links TRBV7-2 to TRBJ2-5; TRBD1 or TRBD2 may be the D gene (5 bases each). Per germline, CDR1 SGHTA and CDR2 FQGNSA. This CDR3 has 14 residues. Trimming shortened V by 2 bases and J by 1 base, and 8 bases separated the two germline ends. As DNA, the CDR3 is TGTGCCAGCAGCTTATATGGGGGCCAAGAGACCCAGTACTTC. Translating gives CASSLYGGQETQYF.

The genes are TRBV11-2 and TRBJ1-1; D is possibly TRBD1 (5 bases). Germline CDR1 is SGHAT and CDR2 is FQNNGV. The V end was cut by 3 bases, the J end by 6 bases, with 8 bases between. The CDR3 has 12 residues. CDR3 region: CASSFRDPEAFF. In DNA form, the CDR3 reads TGTGCCAGCAGCTTCAGGGACCCTGAAGCTTTCTTT.

The V call is TRBV19, the J call TRBJ1-1; possibly TRBD1 for D (5 bases). V was clipped by 2 bases and J by 4 bases, with 11 bases between them. The CDR3 totals 14 residues. Germline CDR1 reads LNHDA; CDR2 reads SQIVND (reference sequence). CDR3 bases: TGTGCCAGTAGTATACAGGGCCCTAGCACTGAAGCTTTCTTT. The encoded protein is CASSIQGPSTEAFF. The variable domain in full, with the rest retrieved from reference TRBV19 and TRBJ1-1, is DGGITQSPKYLFRKEGQNVTLSCEQNLNHDAMYWYRQDPGQGLRLIYYSQIVNDFQKGDIAEGYSVSREKKESFPLTVTSAQKNPTAFYLCASSIQGPSTEAFFGQGTRLTVV.

The V gene is TRBV11-3, the J gene TRBJ2-7; 9 bases align to TRBD2. The V segment lost 2 bases and the J segment 3 bases; nucleotides outside the gene matches: 2. Germline V gene sequence: CDR1 SGHNT, CDR2 YENEEA. The CDR3 extends over 14 amino acids. The CDR3 nucleotides read TGTGCCAGCAGCTTAAATAGCGGGAGCTACGAGCAGTACTTC. It yields the protein CASSLNSGSYEQYF.

V and J are TRBV30 and TRBJ2-7; D gene ambiguous. Looked up from germline, CDR1 is GTSNPN and CDR2 is SVGIG (reference sequence). Trimming removed 3 bases at V and 5 bases at J, with 14 bases between. This CDR3 contains 13 residues. The CDR3: CAWSAKGLNEQYF. The DNA of the CDR3 is TGTGCCTGGAGCGCTAAGGGTTTAAACGAGCAGTACTTC.

J is TRBJ2-1 and V is TRBV27; D possibly corresponds to TRBD2 (6 bases). Germline CDR1 is MNHEY and CDR2 is SMNVEV (reference sequence). V lost 0 bases and J 8 bases, leaving 14 bases between the germline ends. The CDR3 runs to 15 residues. CDR3 nucleotides: TGTGCCAGCAGTTTATCTCCTAGCGTTGTAGATGAGCAGTTCTTC. As protein: CASSLSPSVVDEQFF.

The genes are TRBV2 and TRBJ1-2; D call uncertain. The CDR3 spans 15 residues. Trimming removed 0 bases from V and 8 bases from J, with 16 bases in between. Germline V gene lookup returns CDR1 SNHLY and CDR2 FYNNEI. The CDR3 loop reads CASSEAAETSFGYTF. In DNA form, the CDR3 reads TGTGCCAGCAGTGAAGCAGCCGAGACGAGCTTCGGCTACACCTTC.

The genes are TRBV7-3 and TRBJ2-2; 11 nucleotides agree with TRBD1. V gave up 5 bases and J gave up 7 bases; unmatched junction bases: 12. The germline V gene has CDR1 SGHTA and CDR2 FQGTGA. The CDR3 is 17 residues long. Written as DNA, the CDR3 is TGTGCCAGCAGCCGAACCGGGACAGGGGGGCAAGTCGGGGAGCTGTTTTTT. Residues: CASSRTGTGGQVGELFF.

This clone has only one observation. This chain joins TRBV9 and TRBJ2-3, with TRBD2 matching 10 bases. The germline V gene has CDR1 SGDLS and CDR2 YYNGEE. Losses at the gene ends were 0 bases for V and 6 bases for J; bases not matched to a gene: 7. The CDR3 is made up of 16 amino acids. CDR3 residues: CASSVEAGGPMDTQYF. CDR3 in DNA: TGTGCCAGCAGCGTAGAAGCGGGGGGGCCCATGGATACGCAGTATTTT.

This chain joins TRBV18 and TRBJ2-1, with D perhaps assigned TRBD1 or TRBD2 (5 bases each). The CDR3 totals 13 residues. Trimming shortened V by 3 bases and J by 8 bases, and 11 bases separated the two germline ends. Germline lookup yields CDR1 KGHSH and CDR2 LQKENI. CDR3 nucleotide sequence: TGTGCCAGCTCACCTGAGGGGACCCATGAGCAGTTCTTC. Encoded protein: CASSPEGTHEQFF.

The sample holds one count of this clone. The chain recombines TRBV9 with TRBJ2-3; 8 bases are a match to TRBD2. Germline V lookup: CDR1 SGDLS, CDR2 YYNGEE. The CDR3 runs to 18 residues. The J segment lost 0 bases and the V segment lost 1 base, leaving 10 bases of the junction unmatched. This CDR3 is CASSVRSGRGDSTDTQYF. In nucleotides, the CDR3 is TGTGCCAGCAGCGTACGCTCTGGGCGGGGGGATAGCACAGATACGCAGTATTTT.

This clone showed up just once. This chain links TRBV18 with TRBJ2-3; 7 nucleotides match TRBD2. Germline assignment: CDR1 KGHSH and CDR2 LQKENI. J lost 4 bases, V lost 3 bases, and 7 bases had no gene match. The length of the CDR3 is 15 residues. For the CDR3, the DNA is TGTGCCAGCTCACCCCGGGGGGTGAGACCAGATACGCAGTATTTT. Protein: CASSPRGVRPDTQYF.

This chain joins TRBV19 and TRBJ1-6; 8 bases map to TRBD1. This CDR3 has 13 amino acids. Trimming cost V 8 bases and J 10 bases; bases outside gene matches: 7. CDR1 is LNHDA and CDR2 is SQIVND in the germline V gene (reference sequence). In nucleotides, the CDR3 is TGTGCCAGTGAGGACAGGGCTGGATCACCCCTCCACTTT. Translated: CASEDRAGSPLHF.

CDR3 sequence (DNA): TGTGCCAGCAGCACCGGGACGGGATCCACCGGGGAGCTGTTTTTT. Protein: CASSTGTGSTGELFF. The gene calls are TRBV9 and TRBJ2-2; D is perhaps TRBD1 or TRBD2 (5 bases each). The V end lost 4 bases, the J end lost 4 bases, and 14 bases lay between the germline ends. The CDR3 sequence is 15 residues long. Germline V gives CDR1 SGDLS, CDR2 YYNGEE.

Only a few counts were recorded for this clone. V gene TRBV7-8 combines with J gene TRBJ1-5, with D unresolved. V lost 3 bases and J lost 0, with 9 bases in between. The length of the CDR3 is 15 residues. Germline loops: CDR1 SGHVS, CDR2 FQNEAQ. CDR3 sequence reads: CASSFGDYSNQPQHF. DNA of the CDR3: TGTGCCAGCAGCTTTGGGGATTATAGCAATCAGCCCCAGCATTTT.

V is TRBV10-1 and J is TRBJ2-2, with TRBD1 matching over 8 bases. This CDR3 is built from 17 residues. Trimming took 0 bases from V and 3 from J; bases not matched to a gene: 6. CDR1 is WNHNN and CDR2 is SYGVQD in the germline V gene (reference sequence). For the CDR3, the DNA is TGCGCCAGCAGTGAGTCCCCCAGGGGGCGCGACACCGGGGAGCTGTTTTTT. Its protein is CASSESPRGRDTGELFF.

The rearrangement links TRBV11-2 to TRBJ1-4; D possibly corresponds to TRBD1 (6 bases). This CDR3 is built from 15 residues. V was shortened by 5 bases and J by 8 bases, with 18 bases between the two germline ends. The germline CDR1 and CDR2 sequences are SGHAT and FQNNGV. CDR3 amino acids: CASSAGGGVKEKLFF. In DNA form, the CDR3 reads TGTGCCAGCAGCGCCGGAGGGGGAGTAAAGGAAAAACTGTTTTTT.

This clone was seen only once. V and J are TRBV9 and TRBJ1-2; D is unclear. Looked up from germline, CDR1 is SGDLS and CDR2 is YYNGEE. V was clipped by 2 bases and J by 1 base, with 0 bases between them. The CDR3 is made up of 11 amino acids. Written as DNA, the CDR3 is TGTGCCAGCAGCGTTAACTATGGCTACACCTTC. Translated, it gives CASSVNYGYTF.

The genes are TRBV18 and TRBJ2-5; 7 bases fit TRBD1. The CDR3 length is 16 residues. V dropped 0 bases and J dropped 5; count of bases not matched to a gene: 9. From germline, CDR1 is KGHSH and CDR2 LQKENI. The CDR3 DNA sequence: TGTGCCAGCTCACCACCGCGACAGGGTATGATGGAGACCCAGTACTTC. Protein: CASSPPRQGMMETQYF. The full variable domain, rest sourced from reference TRBV18 and TRBJ2-5, is NAGVMQNPRHLVRRRGQEARLRCSPMKGHSHVYWYRQLPEEGLKFMVYLQKENIIDESGMPKERFSAEFPKEGPSILRIQQVVRGDSAAYFCASSPPRQGMMETQYFGPGTRLLVL.

This rearrangement joins TRBV25-1 to TRBJ2-7; a possible D gene is TRBD2 (5 bases). The CDR3 runs 12 residues. The V gene's germline CDR1 is MGHDK and CDR2 SYGVNS. Trimming took 5 bases from V and 6 from J, leaving 11 bases between them. CDR3 protein: CASSRYGVEQYF. Written as DNA, the CDR3 is TGTGCCAGCAGTAGATACGGGGTCGAGCAGTACTTC.

J is TRBJ2-4 and V is TRBV7-9, with D perhaps matching TRBD1 (6 bases). The CDR3 sequence is 18 residues long. Germline V gives CDR1 SEHNR, CDR2 FQNEAQ (reference sequence). The V end lost 1 base, the J end lost 1 base, and 17 bases lay between the germline ends. CDR3 in DNA: TGTGCCAGCAGCTTAGAAACAGGGTGGGTTTCGGCCAAAAACATTCAGTACTTC. It translates to CASSLETGWVSAKNIQYF.

The gene calls are TRBV5-1 and TRBJ1-5; 12 bases map to TRBD1. This CDR3 has 17 amino acids. Losses at the gene ends were 4 bases for V and 5 bases for J; bases not matched to a gene: 10. The germline gives CDR1 SGHRS, CDR2 YFSETQ. CDR3 in DNA: TGCGCCAGCAGCCCCGGGACAGGGGGCCGGGGCTATCAGCCCCAGCATTTT. Translated: CASSPGTGGRGYQPQHF.

The CDR3 region has the DNA TGTGCCAGCAGCGAGCCGGGGAGCACTGAAGCTTTCTTT. Residues: CASSEPGSTEAFF. This chain joins TRBV7-2 and TRBJ1-1; D uncertain. The CDR3 runs to 13 residues. V lost 5 bases, J lost 4 bases, and 11 bases lay in between. The germline gives CDR1 SGHTA, CDR2 FQGNSA.

This chain links TRBV11-2 with TRBJ1-5; a weak D match, TRBD1 (5 bases). The germline V gene has CDR1 SGHAT and CDR2 FQNNGV. This CDR3 is 15 amino acids long. Trimming cost V 7 bases and J 5 bases, with 18 bases left between them. The DNA of the CDR3 is TGTGCCAGCACCGAGTGGGGCTCTTCGGATCAGCCCCAGCATTTT. Encoded protein: CASTEWGSSDQPQHF.

The sample holds one count of this clone. The CDR3 DNA is TGCGCCAGCAGCTTGGATGGCACGACGTTAGAGACCCAGTACTTC. It is translated as CASSLDGTTLETQYF. This chain connects TRBV5-1 to TRBJ2-5; the D is unclear. The germline V gene has CDR1 SGHRS and CDR2 YFSETQ. Trimming stripped 0 bases from V and 4 bases from J, with 13 bases between. The CDR3 length is 15 residues.